This entry lists 18 T cell receptor beta chains sequenced from one sample in a study of T cell repertoires in cytomegalovirus infection. TCRdb re-derived calls from the reads in MiXCR, one entry per CDR3 protein. The sample lists about 260,000 distinct CDR3 sequences; less than 9.5% were seen once. The sequencing input was PBMCs. The receptors shown here come from a human donor in good health (CMV status not recorded). Some clones in this sample may be carry-over from other donors' samples.

This clonotype has a count of ten or more. The chain couples TRBV7-2 to TRBJ2-1; maybe TRBD1 (6 bases). With 5 bases removed from V and 4 bases from J, the gap between germline ends came to 18 bases. CDR1 and CDR2 from the germline V gene are SGHTA and FQGNSA. The CDR3 sequence is 16 residues long. Written as DNA, the CDR3 is TGTGCCAGCAGCCCCCAGCAGGGGTGGGTTTACAATGAGCAGTTCTTC. As protein: CASSPQQGWVYNEQFF.

The rearrangement links TRBV20-1 to TRBJ2-1; TRBD2 might be the D (6 bases). This CDR3 contains 13 residues. Germline V lookup: CDR1 DFQATT, CDR2 SNEGSKA (reference sequence). Trimming cost V 3 bases and J 9 bases, with 15 bases left between them. This CDR3 reads CSARPPGRGEQFF. CDR3 nucleotides: TGCAGTGCTAGGCCCCCCGGGAGAGGTGAGCAGTTCTTC.

This clonotype was observed many times. The chain employs TRBV7-8 and TRBJ2-7; the match to TRBD2 covers 8 bases. The J segment lost 4 bases and the V segment lost 0 bases, leaving 8 bases of the junction unmatched. CDR3 length: 16 residues. Germline loops: CDR1 SGHVS, CDR2 FQNEAQ. CDR3 sequence: CASSLAVAGGPYEQYF. Written as DNA, the CDR3 is TGTGCCAGCAGCTTAGCAGTTGCGGGGGGTCCTTACGAGCAGTACTTC.

This clonotype was recorded at least ten times. V gene TRBV7-2 combines with J gene TRBJ2-2; tentatively, D is TRBD1 or TRBD2 (5 bases each). The V gene's germline CDR1 is SGHTA and CDR2 FQGNSA. The length of the CDR3 is 14 residues. V was clipped by 5 bases and J by 6 bases, with 13 bases between them. Written as DNA, the CDR3 is TGTGCCAGCAGCCTAATGGGGGTTGCCGGGGAGCTGTTTTTT. This translates into CASSLMGVAGELFF.

This clonotype was picked up a small number of times. At one end, the junction sequence differs from germline, possibly due to a read error. The chain links TRBV5-1 to TRBJ2-7, with 7 bases lining up with TRBD2. CDR3 length: 16 residues. Germline CDR1 SGHRS, CDR2 YFSETQ. This chain's CDR3 is CATSRGSGLSSYEQYF. The CDR3 region has the DNA TGCGCCACCAGCAGAGGTAGCGGGTTGAGCTCCTACGAGCAGTACTTC.

The rearrangement links TRBV19 to TRBJ1-2; 9 bases are a match to TRBD1. Per germline, CDR1 LNHDA and CDR2 SQIVND (reference sequence). The CDR3 has 13 residues. The V gene end was trimmed by 8 bases and the J gene end by 8 bases; junction bases not matched to a gene: 9. The CDR3 spells CASWTGAVGGYTF. The CDR3 region has the DNA TGTGCCAGTTGGACAGGGGCCGTCGGGGGCTACACCTTC.

This clonotype was recorded a few times. The rearrangement links TRBV19 to TRBJ1-2, with unresolved D. V was shortened by 7 bases and J by 0 bases, with 9 bases between the two germline ends. The CDR3 has 13 residues. Germline V lookup: CDR1 LNHDA, CDR2 SQIVND (reference sequence). CDR3 sequence reads: CASKAGANYGYTF. The CDR3 nucleotides read TGTGCCAGTAAGGCAGGAGCTAACTATGGCTACACCTTC.

This clonotype was seen at least ten times. The chain has TRBV7-2 and TRBJ1-2; D gene unclear. Trimming left V 6 bases short and J 1 base short, with 12 bases between. The CDR3 contains 14 residues. Germline-derived CDR1 and CDR2 are SGHTA and FQGNSA. Written as DNA, the CDR3 is TGTGCCAGCAGTCCTTTGGCGGATAACTATGGCTACACCTTC. Amino acids: CASSPLADNYGYTF.

This clonotype was seen a few times. The chain employs TRBV15 and TRBJ1-5; D uncertain. The V gene's germline CDR1 is LNHNV and CDR2 YYDKDF (reference sequence). V shed 5 bases and J shed 0 bases, with 5 bases lying between them. The length of the CDR3 is 13 residues. In DNA, the CDR3 is TGTGCCACCAGCTTGAATAGCAATCAGCCCCAGCATTTT. It encodes CATSLNSNQPQHF.

In regard to this clonotype: Being one base from a much bigger clone, this may be a read error. The CDR3 bases are TGTGCCAGCAGCCAGAGCAATCAGCCCCAGAATTTT. Amino acids: CASSQSNQPQNF. This chain connects TRBV7-2 to TRBJ1-5; D call uncertain. This CDR3 has 12 residues. The germline V gene encodes CDR1 SGHTA and CDR2 FQGNSA.

This rearrangement joins TRBV12-3 or TRBV12-4 to TRBJ2-1, with a tentative D call TRBD2 (6 bases). This CDR3 is 15 amino acids long. V was shortened by 2 bases and J by 6 bases, with 14 bases between the two germline ends. Here the CDR3 reads CASSLSLAGSNEQFF. CDR3 nucleotides: TGTGCCAGCAGTTTATCTCTGGCGGGAAGCAATGAGCAGTTCTTC.

This clonotype was counted many times. CDR3 DNA sequence: TGTGCCAGCAGTCGAGGGGGGCGGAGGAATGAGCAGTTCTTC. Its translation: CASSRGGRRNEQFF. The chain employs TRBV28 and TRBJ2-1; either TRBD1 or TRBD2 may fit D (6 bases each). The CDR3 runs 14 residues. Germline values: CDR1 MDHEN, CDR2 SYDVKM. Trimming cost V 5 bases and J 7 bases, with 15 bases left between them. The whole variable domain, remainder taken from reference TRBV28 and TRBJ2-1, is DVKVTQSSRYLVKRTGEKVFLECVQDMDHENMFWYRQDPGLGLRLIYFSYDVKMKEKGDIPEGYSVSREKKERFSLILESASTNQTSMYLCASSRGGRRNEQFFGPGTRLTVL.

The chain recombines TRBV6-2 or TRBV6-3 with TRBJ2-1; D possibly corresponds to TRBD2 (6 bases). The germline V and J ends were trimmed by 2 bases and 5 bases, with 25 bases remaining between them. Germline V gene lookup returns CDR1 MNHEY and CDR2 SVGEGT. This CDR3 spans 19 amino acids. The CDR3: CASSYGLLRGRAGNNEQFF. In DNA, the CDR3 is TGTGCCAGCAGTTACGGTTTACTCCGCGGCCGCGCGGGAAACAATGAGCAGTTCTTC.

In this sample, this clonotype turned up many times. V is TRBV7-2 and J is TRBJ2-1; 9 bases match TRBD2. The CDR3 runs 15 residues. From germline, CDR1 is SGHTA and CDR2 FQGNSA. The junction had 4 bases not matched to a gene; V was cut back by 0 bases and J by 7 bases. The CDR3: CASSLARGLANEQFF. The CDR3 DNA follows: TGTGCCAGCAGCTTAGCGAGGGGACTAGCTAATGAGCAGTTCTTC.

At least ten counts were recorded for this clonotype. The chain is built from TRBV20-1 and TRBJ1-1, with a weak D call TRBD1 (5 bases). Trimming took 8 bases from V and 0 from J, leaving 13 bases between them. The CDR3 runs to 13 residues. Per the germline V gene, CDR1 is DFQATT and CDR2 is SNEGSKA (reference sequence). The CDR3 bases are TGCAGTAAAAACCGGGGGTTGAACACTGAAGCTTTCTTT. It is translated as CSKNRGLNTEAFF.

This clonotype was detected a few times. This chain links TRBV11-3 with TRBJ2-2; 8 nucleotides align to TRBD2. Unmatched junction bases numbered 4, after V lost 3 bases and J lost 1 base. Germline values: CDR1 SGHNT, CDR2 YENEEA. This CDR3 contains 16 residues. The CDR3 DNA sequence: TGTGCCAGCAGCTTCGATACTAGCGGGAACACCGGGGAGCTGTTTTTT. It translates to CASSFDTSGNTGELFF.

This clonotype has a handful of counts. This chain joins TRBV7-2 and TRBJ2-5, with 7 bases that match TRBD1. CDR3 length: 13 residues. Germline CDR1 and CDR2: SGHTA and FQGNSA. J gave up 4 bases and V 3 bases, and 2 bases lay outside the gene matches. CDR3 region: CASSLTGTETQYF. Here the CDR3 DNA reads TGTGCCAGCAGCTTGACAGGGACAGAGACCCAGTACTTC. Using reference TRBV7-2 and TRBJ2-5 for the parts outside the CDR3, the full variable domain is GAGVSQSPSNKVTEKGKDVELRCDPISGHTALYWYRQSLGQGLEFLIYFQGNSAPDKSGLPSDRFSAERTGGSVSTLTIQRTQQEDSAVYLCASSLTGTETQYFGPGTRLLVL.

The chain recombines TRBV15 with TRBJ1-5; perhaps TRBD1 as D (5 bases). The CDR3 is 15 amino acids. V was trimmed by 1 base and J by 1 base, leaving 8 bases between them. Germline assignment: CDR1 LNHNV and CDR2 YYDKDF (reference sequence). CDR3 protein: CATSRGRDSNQPQHF. In nucleotides, the CDR3 is TGTGCCACCAGCAGAGGGAGGGACAGCAATCAGCCCCAGCATTTT. Drawing the rest from reference TRBV15 and TRBJ1-5, the complete variable domain is DAMVIQNPRYQVTQFGKPVTLSCSQTLNHNVMYWYQQKSSQAPKLLFHYYDKDFNNEADTPDNFQSRRPNTSFCFLDIRSPGLGDTAMYLCATSRGRDSNQPQHFGDGTRLSIL.